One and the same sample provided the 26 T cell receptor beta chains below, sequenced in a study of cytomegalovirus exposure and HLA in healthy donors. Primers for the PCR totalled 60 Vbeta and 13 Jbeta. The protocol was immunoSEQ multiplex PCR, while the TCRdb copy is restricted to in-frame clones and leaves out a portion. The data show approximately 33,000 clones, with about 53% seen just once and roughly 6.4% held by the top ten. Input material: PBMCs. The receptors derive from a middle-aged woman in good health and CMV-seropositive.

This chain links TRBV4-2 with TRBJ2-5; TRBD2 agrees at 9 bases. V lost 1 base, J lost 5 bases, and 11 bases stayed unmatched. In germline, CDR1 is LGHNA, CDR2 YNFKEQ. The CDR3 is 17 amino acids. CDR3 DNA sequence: TGTGCCAGCAGCCAAGGGCTGTGGACTAGCGACGAGGAGACCCAGTACTTC. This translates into CASSQGLWTSDEETQYF.

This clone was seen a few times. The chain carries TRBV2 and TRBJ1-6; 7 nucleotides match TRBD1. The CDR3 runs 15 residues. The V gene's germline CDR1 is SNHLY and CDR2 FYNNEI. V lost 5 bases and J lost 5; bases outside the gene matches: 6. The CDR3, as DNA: TGTGCCAGCAGTAGACAGGGACGGGATAATTCACCCCTCCACTTT. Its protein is CASSRQGRDNSPLHF.

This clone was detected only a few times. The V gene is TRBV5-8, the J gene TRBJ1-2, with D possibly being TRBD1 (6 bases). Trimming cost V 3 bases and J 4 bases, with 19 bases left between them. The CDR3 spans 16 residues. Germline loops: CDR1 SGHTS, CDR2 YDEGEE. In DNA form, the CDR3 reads TGTGCCAGCAGCTCCTTACCCCTCAGGGGCAGCTATGGCTACACCTTC. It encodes CASSSLPLRGSYGYTF.

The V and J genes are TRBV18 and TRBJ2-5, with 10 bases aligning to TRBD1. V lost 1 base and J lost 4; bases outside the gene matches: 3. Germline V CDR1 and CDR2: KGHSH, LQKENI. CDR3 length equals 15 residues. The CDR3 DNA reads TGTGCCAGCTCACCACAGGACAGGGGGGGAGAGACCCAGTACTTC. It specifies CASSPQDRGGETQYF.

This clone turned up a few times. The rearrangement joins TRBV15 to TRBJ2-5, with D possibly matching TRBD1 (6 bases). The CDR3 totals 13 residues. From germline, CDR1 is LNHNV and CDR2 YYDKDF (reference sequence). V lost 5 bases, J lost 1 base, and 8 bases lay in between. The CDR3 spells CATSGQFQETQYF. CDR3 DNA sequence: TGTGCCACCAGCGGACAGTTCCAAGAGACCCAGTACTTC. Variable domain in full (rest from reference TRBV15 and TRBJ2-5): DAMVIQNPRYQVTQFGKPVTLSCSQTLNHNVMYWYQQKSSQAPKLLFHYYDKDFNNEADTPDNFQSRRPNTSFCFLDIRSPGLGDTAMYLCATSGQFQETQYFGPGTRLLVL.

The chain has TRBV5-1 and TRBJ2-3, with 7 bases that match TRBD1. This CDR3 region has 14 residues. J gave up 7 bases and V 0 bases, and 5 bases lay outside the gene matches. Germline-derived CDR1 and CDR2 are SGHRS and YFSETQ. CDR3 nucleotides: TGCGCCAGCAGCTTGGAACAGACAGGGCATACGCAGTATTTT. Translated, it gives CASSLEQTGHTQYF.

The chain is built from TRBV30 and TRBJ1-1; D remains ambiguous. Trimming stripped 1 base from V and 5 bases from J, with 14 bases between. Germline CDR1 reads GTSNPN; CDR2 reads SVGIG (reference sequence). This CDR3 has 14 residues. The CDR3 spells CAWSGSLGRTEAFF. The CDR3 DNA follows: TGTGCCTGGAGTGGATCGCTAGGGAGGACTGAAGCTTTCTTT.

The CDR3 nucleotides are TGTGCCAGCAGCTCGATGAGGTATTCACCCCTCCACTTT. This gives the protein CASSSMRYSPLHF. The V call is TRBV28, the J call TRBJ1-6; D remains ambiguous. Trimming took 6 bases from V and 8 from J, leaving 11 bases between them. Germline V CDR1 and CDR2: MDHEN, SYDVKM. This CDR3 is 13 amino acids long.

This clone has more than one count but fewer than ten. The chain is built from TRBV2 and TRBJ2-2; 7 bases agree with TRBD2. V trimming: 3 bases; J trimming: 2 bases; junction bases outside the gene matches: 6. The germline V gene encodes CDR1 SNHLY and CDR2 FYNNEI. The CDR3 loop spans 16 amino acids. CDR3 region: CASSDGQRGNTGELFF. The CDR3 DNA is TGTGCCAGCAGTGATGGCCAGCGGGGAAACACCGGGGAGCTGTTTTTT.

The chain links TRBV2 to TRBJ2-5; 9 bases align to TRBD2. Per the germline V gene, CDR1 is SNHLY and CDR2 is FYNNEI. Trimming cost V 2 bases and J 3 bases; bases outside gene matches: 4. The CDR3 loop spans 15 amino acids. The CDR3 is CASSESASGEETQYF. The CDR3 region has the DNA TGTGCCAGCAGTGAATCGGCTAGCGGGGAAGAGACCCAGTACTTC.

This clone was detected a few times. The CDR3 DNA reads as TGTGCCAGCAGCTTATTCCCGGGGGATCAAGAGACCCAGTACTTC. It specifies CASSLFPGDQETQYF. The genes are TRBV7-8 and TRBJ2-5; tentative D call: TRBD2 (6 bases). This CDR3 region has 15 residues. Germline CDR1 and CDR2: SGHVS and FQNEAQ. The ends were cut back, 2 bases at V and 2 bases at J, with 12 bases in the middle.

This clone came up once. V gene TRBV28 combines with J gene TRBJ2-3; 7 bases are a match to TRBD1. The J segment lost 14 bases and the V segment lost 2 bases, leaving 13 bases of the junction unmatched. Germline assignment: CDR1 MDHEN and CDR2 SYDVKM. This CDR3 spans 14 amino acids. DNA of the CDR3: TGTGCCAGCAGTTTACTTCGGACAGGTGCAAGGGGGTATTTT. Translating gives CASSLLRTGARGYF.

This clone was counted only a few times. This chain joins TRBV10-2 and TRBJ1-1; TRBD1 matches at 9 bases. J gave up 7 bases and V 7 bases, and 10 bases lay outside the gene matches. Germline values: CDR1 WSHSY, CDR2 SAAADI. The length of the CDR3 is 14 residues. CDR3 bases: TGCGCCAGCACCGAACCGGGACAGGGCGGTGAAGCTTTCTTT. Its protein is CASTEPGQGGEAFF.

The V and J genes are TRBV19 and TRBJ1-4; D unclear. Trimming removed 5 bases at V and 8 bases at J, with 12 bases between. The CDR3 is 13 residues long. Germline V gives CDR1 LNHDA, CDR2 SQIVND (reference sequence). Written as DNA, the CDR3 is TGTGCCAGTAGTTCTTACTACGCAGAAAAACTGTTTTTT. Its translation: CASSSYYAEKLFF.

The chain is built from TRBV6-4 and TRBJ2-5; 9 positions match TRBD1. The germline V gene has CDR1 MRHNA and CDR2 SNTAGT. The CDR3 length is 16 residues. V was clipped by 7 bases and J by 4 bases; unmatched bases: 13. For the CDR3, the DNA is TGTGCCAGCAATTTATGGGACAGGGACACCTCAGAGACCCAGTACTTC. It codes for CASNLWDRDTSETQYF.

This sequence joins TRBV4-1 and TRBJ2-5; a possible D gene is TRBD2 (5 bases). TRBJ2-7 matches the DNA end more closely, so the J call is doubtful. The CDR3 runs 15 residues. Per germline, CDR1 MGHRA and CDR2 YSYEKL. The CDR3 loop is CASSQAPGTSYEQYF. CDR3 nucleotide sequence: TGCGCCAGCAGCCAAGCCCCGGGAACCTCCTACGAGCAGTACTTC.

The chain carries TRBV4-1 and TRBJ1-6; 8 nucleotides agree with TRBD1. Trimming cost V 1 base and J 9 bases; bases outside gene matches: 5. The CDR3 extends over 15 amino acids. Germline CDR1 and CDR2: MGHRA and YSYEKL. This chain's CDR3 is CASSQVRGTGSPLHF. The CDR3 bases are TGCGCCAGCAGCCAAGTAAGGGGGACAGGTTCACCCCTCCACTTT.

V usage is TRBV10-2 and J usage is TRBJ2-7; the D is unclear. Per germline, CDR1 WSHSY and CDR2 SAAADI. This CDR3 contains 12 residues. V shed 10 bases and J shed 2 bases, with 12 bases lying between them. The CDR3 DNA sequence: TGCGCCATCCTCAATCAGGCCTACGAGCAGTACTTC. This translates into CAILNQAYEQYF.

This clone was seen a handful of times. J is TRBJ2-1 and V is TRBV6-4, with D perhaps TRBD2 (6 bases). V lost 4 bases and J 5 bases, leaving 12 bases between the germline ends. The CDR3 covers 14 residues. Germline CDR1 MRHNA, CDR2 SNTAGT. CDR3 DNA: TGTGCCAGCAGTGGGGCGGCGGGACACAATGAGCAGTTCTTC. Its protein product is CASSGAAGHNEQFF.

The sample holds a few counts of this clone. The CDR3 sequence: CASSISRGNQPQHF. CDR3 sequence (DNA): TGTGCCAGTAGTATTTCCAGGGGGAATCAGCCCCAGCATTTT. The rearrangement uses TRBV19 and TRBJ1-5; 7 bases match TRBD1. V was clipped by 3 bases and J by 4 bases; unmatched bases: 3. Germline loops: CDR1 LNHDA, CDR2 SQIVND (reference sequence). The CDR3 length is 14 residues.

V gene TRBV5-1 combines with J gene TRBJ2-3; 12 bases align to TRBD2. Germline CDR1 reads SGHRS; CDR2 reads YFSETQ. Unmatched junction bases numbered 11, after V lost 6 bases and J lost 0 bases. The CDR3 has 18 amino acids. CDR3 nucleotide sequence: TGCGCCAGCACCCTGACTAGCGGGGGATTACCTAGCACAGATACGCAGTATTTT. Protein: CASTLTSGGLPSTDTQYF.

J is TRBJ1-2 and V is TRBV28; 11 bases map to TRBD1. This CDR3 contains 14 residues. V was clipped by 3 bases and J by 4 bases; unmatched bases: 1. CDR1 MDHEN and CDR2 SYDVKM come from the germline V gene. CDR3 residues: CASSLGTGGYGYTF. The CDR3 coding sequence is TGTGCCAGCAGTTTGGGGACAGGGGGCTATGGCTACACCTTC.

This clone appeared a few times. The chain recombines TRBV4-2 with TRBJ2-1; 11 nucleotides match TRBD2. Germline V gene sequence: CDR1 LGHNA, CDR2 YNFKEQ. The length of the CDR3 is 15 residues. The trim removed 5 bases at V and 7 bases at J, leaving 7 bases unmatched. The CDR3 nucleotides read TGTGCCAGCAGCGAACTAGCGGGGGAAGGTAATGAGCAGTTCTTC. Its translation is CASSELAGEGNEQFF.

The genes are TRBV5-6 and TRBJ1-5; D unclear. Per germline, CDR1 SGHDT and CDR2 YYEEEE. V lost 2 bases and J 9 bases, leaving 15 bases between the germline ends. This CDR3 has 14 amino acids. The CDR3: CASSFGRPAAPQHF. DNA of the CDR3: TGTGCCAGCAGCTTCGGCAGGCCCGCCGCGCCCCAGCATTTT.

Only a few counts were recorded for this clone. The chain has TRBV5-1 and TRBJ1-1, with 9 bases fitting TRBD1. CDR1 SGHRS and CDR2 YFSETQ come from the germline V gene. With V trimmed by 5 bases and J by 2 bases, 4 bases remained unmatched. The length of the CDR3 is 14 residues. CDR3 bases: TGCGCCAGCAGACAGGGGGCTGGTAACACTGAAGCTTTCTTT. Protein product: CASRQGAGNTEAFF.

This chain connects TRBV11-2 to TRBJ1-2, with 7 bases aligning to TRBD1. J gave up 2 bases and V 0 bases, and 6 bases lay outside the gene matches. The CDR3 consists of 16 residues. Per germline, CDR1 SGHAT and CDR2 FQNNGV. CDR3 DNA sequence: TGTGCCAGCAGCTTAGATCGCACACAGGGGAACTATGGCTACACCTTC. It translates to CASSLDRTQGNYGYTF.